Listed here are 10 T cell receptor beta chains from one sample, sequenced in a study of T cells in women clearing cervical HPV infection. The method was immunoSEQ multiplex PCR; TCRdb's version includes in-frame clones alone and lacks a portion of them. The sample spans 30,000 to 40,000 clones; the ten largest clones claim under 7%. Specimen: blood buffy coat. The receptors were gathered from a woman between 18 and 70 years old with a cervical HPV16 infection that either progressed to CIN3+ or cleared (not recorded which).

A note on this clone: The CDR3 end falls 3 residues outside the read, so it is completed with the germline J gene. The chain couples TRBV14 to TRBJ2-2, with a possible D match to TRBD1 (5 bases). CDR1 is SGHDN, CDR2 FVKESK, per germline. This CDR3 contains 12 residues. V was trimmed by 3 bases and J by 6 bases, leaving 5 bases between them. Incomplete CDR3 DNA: TGTGCCAGCAGCCAGGGGCCCGGGGAG. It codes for CASSQGPGE. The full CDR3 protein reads CASSQGPGELFF.

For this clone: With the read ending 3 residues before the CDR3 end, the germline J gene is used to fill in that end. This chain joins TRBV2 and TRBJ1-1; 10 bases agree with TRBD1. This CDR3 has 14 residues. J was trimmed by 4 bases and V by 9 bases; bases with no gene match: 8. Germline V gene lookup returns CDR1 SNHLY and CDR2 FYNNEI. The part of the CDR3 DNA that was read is TGTGCCAGGACGGGACAGGGGACCGTCACTGAA. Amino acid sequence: CARTGQGTVTE. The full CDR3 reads CARTGQGTVTEAFF.

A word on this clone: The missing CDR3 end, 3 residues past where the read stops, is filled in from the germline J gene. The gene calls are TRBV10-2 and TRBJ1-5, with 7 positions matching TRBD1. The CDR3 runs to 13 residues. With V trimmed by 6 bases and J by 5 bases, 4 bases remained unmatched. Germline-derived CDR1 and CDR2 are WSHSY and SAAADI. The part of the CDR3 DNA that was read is TGCGCCAGCAGCGACGGACAGGATCAGCCC. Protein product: CASSDGQDQP. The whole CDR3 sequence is CASSDGQDQPQHF.

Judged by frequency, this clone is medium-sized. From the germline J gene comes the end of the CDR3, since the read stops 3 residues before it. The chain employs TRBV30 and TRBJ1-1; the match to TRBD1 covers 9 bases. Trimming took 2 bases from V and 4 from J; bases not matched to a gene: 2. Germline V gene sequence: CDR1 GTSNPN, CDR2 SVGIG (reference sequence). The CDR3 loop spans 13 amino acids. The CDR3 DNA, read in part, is TGTGCCTGGAGTCGACAGGGGGGCACTGAA. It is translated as CAWSRQGGTE. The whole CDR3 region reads CAWSRQGGTEAFF.

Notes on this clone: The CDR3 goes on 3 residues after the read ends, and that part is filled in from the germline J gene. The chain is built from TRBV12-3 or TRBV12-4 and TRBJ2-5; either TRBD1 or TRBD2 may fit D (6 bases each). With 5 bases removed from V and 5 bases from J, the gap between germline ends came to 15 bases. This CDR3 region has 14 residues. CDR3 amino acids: CASSTATGRETQYF. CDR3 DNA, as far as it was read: TGTGCCAGCAGTACCGCAACAGGGAGGGAGACC.

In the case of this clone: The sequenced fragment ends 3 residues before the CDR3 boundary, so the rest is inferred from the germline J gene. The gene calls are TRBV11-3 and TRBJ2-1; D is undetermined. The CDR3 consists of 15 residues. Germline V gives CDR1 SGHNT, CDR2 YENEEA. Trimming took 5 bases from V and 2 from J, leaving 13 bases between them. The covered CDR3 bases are TGTGCCAGCAGCCGAGACGTGGGCACCTACAATGAG. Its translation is CASSRDVGTYNE. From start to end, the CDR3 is CASSRDVGTYNEQFF.

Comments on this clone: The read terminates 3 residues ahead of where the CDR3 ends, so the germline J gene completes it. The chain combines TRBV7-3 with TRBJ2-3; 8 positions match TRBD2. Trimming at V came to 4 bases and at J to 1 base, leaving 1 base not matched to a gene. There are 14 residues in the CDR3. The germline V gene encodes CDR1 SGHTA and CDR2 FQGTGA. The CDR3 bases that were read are TGTGCCAGCAGCTCCGGGGGGGGCACAGATACG. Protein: CASSSGGGTDT. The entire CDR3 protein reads CASSSGGGTDTQYF.

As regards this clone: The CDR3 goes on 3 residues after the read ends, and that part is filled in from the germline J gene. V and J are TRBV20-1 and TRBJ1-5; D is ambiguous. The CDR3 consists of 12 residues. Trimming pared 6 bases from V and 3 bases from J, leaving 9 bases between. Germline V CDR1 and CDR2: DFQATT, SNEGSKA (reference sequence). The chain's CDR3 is CSATGSNQPQHF. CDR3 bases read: TGCAGTGCCACGGGGTCCAATCAGCCC.

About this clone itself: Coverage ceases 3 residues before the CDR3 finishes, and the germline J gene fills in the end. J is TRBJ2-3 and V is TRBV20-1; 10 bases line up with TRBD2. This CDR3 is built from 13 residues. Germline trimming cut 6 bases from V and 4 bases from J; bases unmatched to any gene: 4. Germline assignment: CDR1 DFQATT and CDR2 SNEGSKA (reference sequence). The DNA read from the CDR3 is TGCAGTGCAGGGCTAGCGGGAGCAGATACG. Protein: CSAGLAGADT. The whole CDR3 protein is CSAGLAGADTQYF.

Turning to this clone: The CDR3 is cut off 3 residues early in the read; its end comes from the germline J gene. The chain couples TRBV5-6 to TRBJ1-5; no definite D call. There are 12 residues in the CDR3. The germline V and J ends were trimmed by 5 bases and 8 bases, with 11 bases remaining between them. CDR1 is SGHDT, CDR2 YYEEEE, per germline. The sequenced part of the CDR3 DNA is TGTGCCAGCAGTCTCTTCGGGGAGCCC. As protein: CASSLFGEP. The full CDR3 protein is CASSLFGEPQHF. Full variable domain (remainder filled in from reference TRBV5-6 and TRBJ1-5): DAGVTQSPTHLIKTRGQQVTLRCSPKSGHDTVSWYQQALGQGPQFIFQYYEEEERQRGNFPDRFSGHQFPNYSSELNVNALLLGDSALYLCASSLFGEPQHFGDGTRLSIL.